Here is one T cell receptor (beta chain) with its context. In germline, CDR1 is MNHNY, CDR2 SVGAGI (reference sequence). The CDR3 contains 12 residues. Trimming cost V 8 bases and J 5 bases, with 10 bases left between them. This entry is derived from a study of shared clonotypes between healthy human individuals. Study in general: Each donor's CD4 naive and CD4 memory cells filled three plates apiece, CD8 naive two, and CD8 memory one.

Every immunoSEQ plate was one replicate of a subset's evenly spread DNA. Sorted-subset replicate PCR reactions were performed with about 200 ng DNA, corresponding to roughly 27,000 T cell genomes. Clones were read by immunoSEQ multiplex PCR, and TCRdb kept only the in-frame ones, dropping some. The sample lists 2 million to 2.5 million clones; around 95% were seen once. It was into CD45RA+ naive and CD45RA-negative memory subsets that the CD4+ cells were split. What was sequenced was naive CD4+ T cells sorted from blood. Subset reported: CD45RA+ positively selected. The V and J genes are TRBV6-6 and TRBJ1-5; D is possibly TRBD1 (5 bases). This clonotype originated in a man aged 18-30 years in good health. The DNA of the CDR3 is TGTGCCAGCCGTCTGGGGGATCAGCCCCAGCATTTT. This encodes CASRLGDQPQHF.